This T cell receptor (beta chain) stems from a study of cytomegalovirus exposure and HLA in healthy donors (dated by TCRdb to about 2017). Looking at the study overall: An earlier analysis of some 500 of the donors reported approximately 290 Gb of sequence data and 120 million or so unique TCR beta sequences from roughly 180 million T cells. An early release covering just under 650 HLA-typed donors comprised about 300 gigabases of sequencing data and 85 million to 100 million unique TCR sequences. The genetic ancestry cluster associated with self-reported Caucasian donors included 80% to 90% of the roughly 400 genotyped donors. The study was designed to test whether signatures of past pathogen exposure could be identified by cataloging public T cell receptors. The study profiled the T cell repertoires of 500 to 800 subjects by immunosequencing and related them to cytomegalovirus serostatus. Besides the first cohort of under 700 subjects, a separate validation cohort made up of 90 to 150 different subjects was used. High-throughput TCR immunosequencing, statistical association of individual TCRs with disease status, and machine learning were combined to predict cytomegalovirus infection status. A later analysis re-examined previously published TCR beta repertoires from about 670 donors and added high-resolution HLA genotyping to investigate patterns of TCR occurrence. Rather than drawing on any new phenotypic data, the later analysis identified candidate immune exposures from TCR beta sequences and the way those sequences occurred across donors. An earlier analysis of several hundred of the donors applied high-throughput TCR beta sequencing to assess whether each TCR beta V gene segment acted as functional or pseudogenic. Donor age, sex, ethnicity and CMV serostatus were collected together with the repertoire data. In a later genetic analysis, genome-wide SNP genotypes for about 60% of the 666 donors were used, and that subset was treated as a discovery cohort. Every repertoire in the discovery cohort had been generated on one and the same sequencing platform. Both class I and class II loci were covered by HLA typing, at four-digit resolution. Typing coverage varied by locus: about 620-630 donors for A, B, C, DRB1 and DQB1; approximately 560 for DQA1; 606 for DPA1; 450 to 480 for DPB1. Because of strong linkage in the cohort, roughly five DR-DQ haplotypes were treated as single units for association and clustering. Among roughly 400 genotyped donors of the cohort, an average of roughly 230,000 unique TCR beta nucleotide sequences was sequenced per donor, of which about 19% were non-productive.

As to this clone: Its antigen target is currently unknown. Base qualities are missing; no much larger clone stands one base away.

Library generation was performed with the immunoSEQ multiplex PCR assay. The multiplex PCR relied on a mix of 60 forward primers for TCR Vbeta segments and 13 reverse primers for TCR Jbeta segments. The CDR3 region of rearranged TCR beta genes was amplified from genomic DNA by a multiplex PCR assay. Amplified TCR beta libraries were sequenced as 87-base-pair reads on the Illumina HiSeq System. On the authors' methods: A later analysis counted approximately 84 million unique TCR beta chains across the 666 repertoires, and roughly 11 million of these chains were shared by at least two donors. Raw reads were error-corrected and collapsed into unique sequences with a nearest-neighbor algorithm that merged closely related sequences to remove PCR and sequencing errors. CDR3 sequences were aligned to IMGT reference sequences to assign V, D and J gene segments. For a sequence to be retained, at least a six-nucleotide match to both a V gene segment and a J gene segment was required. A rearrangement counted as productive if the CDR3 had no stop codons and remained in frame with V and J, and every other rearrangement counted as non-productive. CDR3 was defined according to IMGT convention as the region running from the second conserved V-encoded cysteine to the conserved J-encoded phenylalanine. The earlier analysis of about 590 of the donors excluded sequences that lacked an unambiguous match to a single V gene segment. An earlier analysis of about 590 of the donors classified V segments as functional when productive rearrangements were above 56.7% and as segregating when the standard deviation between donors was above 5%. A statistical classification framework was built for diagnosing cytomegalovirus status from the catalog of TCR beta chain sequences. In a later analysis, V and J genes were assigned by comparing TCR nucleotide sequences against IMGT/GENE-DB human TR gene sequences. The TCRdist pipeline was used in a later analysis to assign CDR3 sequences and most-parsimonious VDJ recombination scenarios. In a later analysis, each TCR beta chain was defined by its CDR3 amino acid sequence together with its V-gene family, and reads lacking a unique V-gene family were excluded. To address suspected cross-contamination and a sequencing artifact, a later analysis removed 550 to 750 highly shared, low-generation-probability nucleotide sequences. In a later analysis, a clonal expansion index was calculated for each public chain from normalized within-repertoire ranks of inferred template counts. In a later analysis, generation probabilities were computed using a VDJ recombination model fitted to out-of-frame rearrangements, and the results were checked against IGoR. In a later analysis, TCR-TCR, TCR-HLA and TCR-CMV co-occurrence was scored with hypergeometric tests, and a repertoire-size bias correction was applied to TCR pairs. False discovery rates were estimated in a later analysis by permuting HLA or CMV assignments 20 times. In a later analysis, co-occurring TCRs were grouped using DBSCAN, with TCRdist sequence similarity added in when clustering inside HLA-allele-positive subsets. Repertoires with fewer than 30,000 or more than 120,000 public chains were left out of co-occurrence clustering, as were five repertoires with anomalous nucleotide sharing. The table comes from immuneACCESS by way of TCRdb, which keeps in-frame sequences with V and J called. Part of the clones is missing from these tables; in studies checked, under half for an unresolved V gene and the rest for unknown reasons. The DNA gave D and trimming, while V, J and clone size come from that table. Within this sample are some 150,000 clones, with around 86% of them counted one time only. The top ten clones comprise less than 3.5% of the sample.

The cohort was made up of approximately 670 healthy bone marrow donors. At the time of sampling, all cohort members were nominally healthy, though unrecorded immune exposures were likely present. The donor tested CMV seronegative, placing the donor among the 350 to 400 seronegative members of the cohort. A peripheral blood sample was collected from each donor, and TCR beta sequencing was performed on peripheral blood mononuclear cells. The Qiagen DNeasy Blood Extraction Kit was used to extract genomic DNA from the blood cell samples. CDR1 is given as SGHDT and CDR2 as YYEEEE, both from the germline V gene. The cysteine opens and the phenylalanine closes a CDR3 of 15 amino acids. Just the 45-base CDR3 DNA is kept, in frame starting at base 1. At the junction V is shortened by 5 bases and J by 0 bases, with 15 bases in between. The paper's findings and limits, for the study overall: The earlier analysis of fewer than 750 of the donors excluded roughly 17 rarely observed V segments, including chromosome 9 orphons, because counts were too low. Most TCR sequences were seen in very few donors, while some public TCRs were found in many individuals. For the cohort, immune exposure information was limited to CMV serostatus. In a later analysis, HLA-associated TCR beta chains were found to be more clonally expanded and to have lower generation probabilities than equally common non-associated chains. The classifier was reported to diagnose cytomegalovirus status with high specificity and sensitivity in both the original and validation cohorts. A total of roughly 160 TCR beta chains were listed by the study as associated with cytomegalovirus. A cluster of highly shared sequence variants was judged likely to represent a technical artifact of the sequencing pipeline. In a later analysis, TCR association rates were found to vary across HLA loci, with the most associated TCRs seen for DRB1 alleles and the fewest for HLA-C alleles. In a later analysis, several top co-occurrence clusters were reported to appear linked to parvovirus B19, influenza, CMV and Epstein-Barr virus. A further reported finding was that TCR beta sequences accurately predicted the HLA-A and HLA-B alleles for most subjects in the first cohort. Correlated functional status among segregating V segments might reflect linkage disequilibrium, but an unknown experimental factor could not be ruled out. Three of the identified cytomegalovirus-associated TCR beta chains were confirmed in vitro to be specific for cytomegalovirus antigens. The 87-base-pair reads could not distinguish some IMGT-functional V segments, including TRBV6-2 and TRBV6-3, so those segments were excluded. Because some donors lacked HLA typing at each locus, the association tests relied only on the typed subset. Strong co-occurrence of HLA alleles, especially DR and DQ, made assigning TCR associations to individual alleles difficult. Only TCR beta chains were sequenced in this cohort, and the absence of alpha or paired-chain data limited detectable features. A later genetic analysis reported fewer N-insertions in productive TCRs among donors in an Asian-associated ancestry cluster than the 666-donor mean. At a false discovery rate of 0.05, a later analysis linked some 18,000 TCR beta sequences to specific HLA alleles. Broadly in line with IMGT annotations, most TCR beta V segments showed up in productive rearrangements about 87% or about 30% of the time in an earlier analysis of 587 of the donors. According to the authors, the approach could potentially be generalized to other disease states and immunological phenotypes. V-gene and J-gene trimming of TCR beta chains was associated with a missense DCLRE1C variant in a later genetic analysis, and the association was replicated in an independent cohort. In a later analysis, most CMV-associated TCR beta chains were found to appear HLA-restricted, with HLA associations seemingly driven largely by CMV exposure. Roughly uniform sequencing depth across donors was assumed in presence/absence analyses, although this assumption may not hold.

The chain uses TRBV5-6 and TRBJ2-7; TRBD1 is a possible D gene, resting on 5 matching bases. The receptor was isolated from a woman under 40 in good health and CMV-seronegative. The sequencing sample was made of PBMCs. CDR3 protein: CASRTISGASYEQYF. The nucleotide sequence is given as TGTGCCAGCAGAACCATCTCTGGGGCCTCCTACGAGCAGTACTTC. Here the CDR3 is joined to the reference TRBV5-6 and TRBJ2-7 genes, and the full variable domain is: DAGVTQSPTHLIKTRGQQVTLRCSPKSGHDTVSWYQQALGQGPQFIFQYYEEEERQRGNFPDRFSGHQFPNYSSELNVNALLLGDSALYLCASRTISGASYEQYFGPGTRLTVT.